Sequencing of this T cell receptor (beta chain) was carried out in a study of Graves' ophthalmopathy and Graves' hyperthyroidism (dated by TCRdb to 2017 to 2018). Context from the whole study: Stable hyperthyroidism was defined as no progression to ophthalmopathy within 18 months of follow-up. Following sampling, methimazole starting at 30 mg daily was administered to hyperthyroidism patients, and high-dose intravenous methylprednisolone was administered to ophthalmopathy patients. The study used signatures of the TCR beta repertoire to tell Graves' ophthalmopathy apart from Graves' hyperthyroidism and to predict which patients would progress to ophthalmopathy. To explore V-J signatures that separate ophthalmopathy from hyperthyroidism, a discovery set of 95 to 100 patients was enrolled, consisting of 40 to 45 with ophthalmopathy and around 57 with stable hyperthyroidism. In total, over 130 blood samples were TCR-sequenced: 40 to 45 ophthalmopathy, some 75 hyperthyroidism and around 17 hyperthyroidism-to-ophthalmopathy patients. For independent validation, a separate cohort was made up of around 18 hyperthyroidism patients plus 17 patients who later progressed from hyperthyroidism to ophthalmopathy. In about 6 hyperthyroidism patients, T-cell repertoires of thyroid tissue and blood were compared. Overall study outcomes, separate from this receptor: No statistical method was used to predetermine the sample size, and group allocation was not hidden from the investigators. Ophthalmopathy was separated from stable hyperthyroidism by the 13-signature model with about 85% sensitivity and about 83% specificity in cross-validation and with 80%/75% in the test set. Most of the expanded thyroid clonotypes with a frequency above 0.001 were also detected in blood, and it was suggested that the thyroid immune response may be reflected by blood repertoires. In validation, the model predicted ophthalmopathy progression with 55% to 71% sensitivity and 72.22% specificity; more than ten predicted patients were CT-confirmed with GO in a median of approximately six months.

This clonotype was recorded many times. Its antigen remains unidentified. The input lacks base qualities; no much larger clone sits a single base away. Patients with hyperthyroidism were aged 18 to 65 years, had been newly diagnosed, and had a disease duration of less than 2 months. Patients with other autoimmune diseases, uncontrolled infections, pregnancy or lactation were excluded from the study. Diagnosis was based on clinical symptoms, serum thyroxine, TRAb, thyroid ultrasound and orbital computed tomography. Total RNA was extracted using Trizol reagent, and RNA quality was checked on an Agilent 2100 Bioanalyzer. For repertoire sequencing, the TCR beta CDR3 regions were amplified from RNA transcripts. HTBI primers and the Qiagen OneStep RT-PCR kit were used in a first-round RT-PCR, which was followed by a second-round multiplex PCR, size selection and purification. Sequencing of the libraries was carried out on an Illumina HiSeq2000 in paired-end mode with 100 bp reads. Processing in the source paper ran as follows. SOAPnuke was used to process the reads, throwing out any read that had adapters, had uncalled bases, had a mean Phred below 15, or lacked an exact constant-primer or identifier match. COPE v1.2.5 was used to merge high-quality paired reads. Clonotypes were defined as unique nucleotide sequences and were aligned to IMGT TRB V, D and J references using MiTCR v1.1. Only V-J combinations with frequency above 0.0001 were analysed, covering approximately 99% of repertoires. A TCR clonal expansion and chaos score per V-J combination was defined as the ratio of F50 clonal expansion to chaos observed in the TCRdist matrix. Features were reduced by Welch's t-statistics and random forest to around 13 V-J combinations, which fed a naive Bayes classifier. The Morisita-Horn index was used to measure how similar the thyroid and blood repertoires were. TCRdb trimmed the raw reads at Q25, called clones with MiXCR and kept productive beta chains. Every CDR3 protein is listed once, alongside the most common genes and DNA of its rows. TCRdb's processing, not the authors', yielded these V and J calls. The sample data list around 1.1 million distinct CDR3 sequences, and around a third of these were observed just once. Approximately 12% of the sample is taken by the ten largest.

Sequences SGHRS (CDR1) and YFSETQ (CDR2) are obtained from the germline V gene. Including cysteine and phenylalanine, the CDR3 has 16 amino acids. Just CDR3 DNA is preserved here, 48 bases in frame from base 1. Deletion took 0 bases off V and 6 bases off J, with a span of 15 bases between the germline ends. The sample comprised peripheral blood or thyroid tissue (not recorded which). The chain uses TRBV5-1 and TRBJ2-2; no D gene call is confident. This sequence originates from an adult man with Graves' hyperthyroidism. The nucleotide sequence is given as TGCGCCAGCAGCTTGGCGACATTAACTCAATCCGGGGAGCTGTTTTTT. Its product reads: CASSLATLTQSGELFF.